This TCR beta chain was captured in a study of identical twins (dated by TCRdb to the mid-2010s). Study-wide context: The study deep-sequenced TCR alpha and beta repertoires from monozygotic twins, unrelated adults of various ages and cord blood to test whether fetal clonotypes persist. Replicate twin experiments were performed at different times using different library preparation protocols to rule out contamination. What the research found in general, with its limitations: Because the same donors could not be followed over many years, the conclusions depended on cross-sectional statistical analysis. The excess sharing between twins in beta out-of-frame sequences was weaker because fewer shared sequences reduced the signal-to-noise ratio. Invariant T cells such as MAIT and iNKT could partly confound zero-insertion analyses, though diverse VJ usage argued against this for most clonotypes. Out-of-frame TCR alpha sharing in monozygotic twins was systematically underestimated by recombination models, whereas sharing between unrelated individuals was in agreement with the recombination models. Compared with coincidental sharing between unrelated individuals, out-of-frame TCR alpha sequences shared between twins had an excess of sequences with low generation probability. Fewer insertions were carried by abundant cord blood beta clonotypes, a similar but weaker trend appeared in young adult naive repertoires, and no such trend appeared in memory repertoires.

About this clonotype: What antigen it recognizes has not been identified. Base-call qualities are not available, and no considerably larger clone is one nucleotide away.

The library was produced with 5' RACE. The run used an Illumina HiSeq 2000. A universal primer binding site was added through template switching, and the final cDNA carried a unique molecular identifier so that TCR cDNA molecules could be counted accurately. Specific primers in the conserved constant-segment region were used to synthesize first-strand cDNA for TCR alpha and beta chains. To control for contamination, every cDNA library carried two barcodes: a SMART-Mk sample barcode plus Illumina barcodes. TruSeq adapter sequences, together with Illumina sample barcodes, were added in two successive PCR steps. The Illumina HiSeq platform was used with custom primers to sequence TCR alpha and beta cDNA libraries. Under the source paper's analysis protocol: Raw reads were processed with MiGEC to extract unique molecular identifiers, and MiXCR was used to determine CDR3 positions. For each individual, recombination models were inferred using an EM algorithm with the repgenHMM and IGoR tools. The analysis of shared clonotypes was done with the tcR package in R, with sharing normalized by the product of cloneset sizes. To study raw recombination free of thymic and clonal selection effects, out-of-frame nonproductive sequences were analyzed. TCRdb applied fastp at Q25 and MiXCR to the public reads, then kept only in-frame beta chains. A single entry per CDR3 protein holds the most common genes and DNA from its merged rows. The V and J calls shown here were made by TCRdb, not taken from the authors' results. Counted in this sample were hundreds of thousands of distinct CDR3 sequences; about 18% of them appeared once. 13% of the sample goes to the ten largest clones.

Only healthy Caucasian donors were included. The twin cohort consisted of three pairs of female monozygotic twins, all aged 18 to 29 years. Peripheral blood mononuclear cells were used as the source from which RNA for TCR libraries was isolated. Including cysteine and phenylalanine, the CDR3 has 12 amino acids. Only the CDR3 portion is preserved as DNA: 36 bases, with reading frame beginning at the first base. The data also belong to a second study, concerning T cells expressing NK-cell markers. The other study reports the following: Three sorted T-cell subsets (CD3+CD56+NKG2C+, CD3+CD56+NKG2C- and CD3+CD56-NKG2C+) from fewer than 10 donors had their TCR beta-chain repertoires profiled. Among the eight sequenced donors, only one was HCMV-seronegative, while the other seven were HCMV-seropositive. In several experiments an anti-gammadeltaTCR antibody was added to restrict sorting to alphabetaTCR-expressing T cells. In several donors, the dominant CD3+CD56+NKG2C+ clonotypes were found to rank among the top 10 CD8+ clonotypes and to make up about 1.0-7.5% of CD8+ T cells. Those dominant clonotypes were again the most abundant among CD3+CD56-NKG2C+ cells in a handful of donors, at 28.3-60.1%. It remained unclear whether the expanded NKG2C-expressing T cell clones were specific for HCMV antigens. The study sequenced eight donors, all healthy volunteers chosen at random: three men and five women. HCMV-specific IgG was detected in serum with a commercial ELISA kit to determine HCMV serostatus. For five or six donors, unsorted PBMC were also used to sequence bulk peripheral blood T-cell repertoires. MIGEC was used to demultiplex reads and group the reads by UMI, and MiTCR was used to assemble and quantify clonotypes. To exclude erroneous sequences, only TCR cDNA sequences supported by at least two reads were retained. The tcR package was used for downstream repertoire analysis, with clonotypes matched between fractions based on CDR3 nucleotide sequence plus V segment. VDJmatch was used to annotate antigen specificity against VDJdb, with one amino acid substitution in CDR3 permitted.

The rearrangement joined TRBV21-1 to TRBJ2-7; TRBD2 is the table's D call, not checked against the DNA. TRBV21-1 is a pseudogene segment. The sequence derives from a young woman in good health. The sample was PBMCs. The nucleotide sequence reads as follows: TGTGCCAGCCCTACGACTAGAAACGAGCAGTACTTC. This translates into CASPTTRNEQYF.